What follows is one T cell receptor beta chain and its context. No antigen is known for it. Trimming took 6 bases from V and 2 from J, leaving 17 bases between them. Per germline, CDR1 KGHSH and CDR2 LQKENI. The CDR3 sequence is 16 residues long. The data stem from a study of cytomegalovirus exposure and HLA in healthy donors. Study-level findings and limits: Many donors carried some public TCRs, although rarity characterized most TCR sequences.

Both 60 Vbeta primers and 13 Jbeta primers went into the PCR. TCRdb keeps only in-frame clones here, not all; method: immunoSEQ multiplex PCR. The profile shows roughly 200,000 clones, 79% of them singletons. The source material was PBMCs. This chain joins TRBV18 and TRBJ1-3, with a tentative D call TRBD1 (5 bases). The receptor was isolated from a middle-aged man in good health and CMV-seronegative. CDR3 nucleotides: TGTGCCAGCTCCCGCGGAGGGACTTCAGCTGGAAACACCATATATTTT. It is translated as CASSRGGTSAGNTIYF.